The 19 T cell receptor beta chains listed next were all sequenced from one sample in a study of blood T cells in healthy people across ages. A second PCR of about 6 to 12 cycles used a sample-barcoded 5' primer and a J-beta primer mix. TCRdb itself ran the 5' RACE reads through MiXCR, one entry per CDR3 protein. The repertoire holds hundreds of thousands of distinct CDR3 sequences, with about 50% as singletons. Input material: blood. The receptors were sampled from a woman at least 80 years old in good health.

This clonotype was found a few times. J is TRBJ2-3 and V is TRBV2, with D perhaps assigned TRBD1 or TRBD2 (6 bases each). This CDR3 comprises 16 residues. Germline CDR1 is SNHLY and CDR2 is FYNNEI. V shed 1 base and J shed 0 bases, with 11 bases lying between them. The CDR3 reads CASSEEGGGSTDTQYF. CDR3 DNA: TGTGCCAGCAGTGAAGAGGGGGGCGGGAGCACAGATACGCAGTATTTT.

This clonotype was recorded many times. V and J are TRBV6-5 and TRBJ1-2, with 10 bases matching TRBD1. Germline values: CDR1 MNHEY, CDR2 SVGAGI. The CDR3 has 13 amino acids. The trim removed 6 bases at V and 9 bases at J, leaving 7 bases unmatched. The CDR3 protein is CASSRTGGFSYTF. CDR3 sequence (DNA): TGTGCCAGCAGCAGGACAGGGGGGTTTAGCTACACCTTC.

Of note for this clonotype: A read error is possible here, since a much larger clone lies one base away. The gene calls are TRBV7-9 and TRBJ2-5; D is ambiguous. Trimming took off 5 bases at V and 13 bases at J, with 17 bases between the two ends. CDR1 is SEHNR and CDR2 is FQNEAQ in the germline V gene (reference sequence). The CDR3 extends over 12 amino acids. This chain's CDR3 is CASSLGDSRPYF. The CDR3 bases are TGTGCCAGCAGCCTAGGCGATAGCCGTCCGTACTTC.

This clonotype was detected only once. The V call is TRBV4-3, the J call TRBJ2-4; 7 bases are a match to TRBD2. The J call may be mistaken, given a closer DNA end match to TRBJ2-5. This CDR3 contains 20 residues. Looked up from germline, CDR1 is LGHNA and CDR2 is YSLEER. CDR3 DNA sequence: TGCGCCAGCAGCCAACTCATCGCCCTAGGGGCGGGAGAAAGTCGGGAGACCCAGTACTTC. It encodes CASSQLIALGAGESRETQYF.

Comment on this clonotype: A much more abundant neighbour one base away suggests this may be a read error. The chain is built from TRBV10-3 and TRBJ2-4, with D tentatively TRBD2 (5 bases). With the DNA end fitting TRBJ2-7 better, the J assignment may be wrong. CDR3 length: 13 amino acids. Germline V gene sequence: CDR1 ENHRY, CDR2 SYGVKD. DNA for the CDR3: TGTGCCATCAGTGAGTCTCGGGGTGGCGAGCAGTACTTC. Translating it yields CAISESRGGEQYF.

This rearrangement joins TRBV11-2 to TRBJ2-5, with 9 bases fitting TRBD2. CDR3 length equals 17 residues. The V segment lost 4 bases and the J segment 2 bases; nucleotides outside the gene matches: 11. The germline CDR1 and CDR2 sequences are SGHAT and FQNNGV. The DNA for the CDR3 is TGTGCCAGCAGCTCCCTCCTAGCGGGGAGGGCTCAAGAGACCCAGTACTTC. This gives the protein CASSSLLAGRAQETQYF.

The V and J genes are TRBV5-1 and TRBJ2-2; possible D gene TRBD1, 6 bases. V lost 5 bases and J 2 bases, leaving 13 bases between the germline ends. Germline CDR1 and CDR2: SGHRS and YFSETQ. This CDR3 comprises 15 residues. The CDR3: CASRLGDTNTGELFF. For the CDR3, the DNA is TGCGCCAGCAGGCTGGGGGACACCAACACCGGGGAGCTGTTTTTT. Variable domain in full (rest from reference TRBV5-1 and TRBJ2-2): KAGVTQTPRYLIKTRGQQVTLSCSPISGHRSVSWYQQTPGQGLQFLFEYFSETQRNKGNFPGRFSGRQFSNSRSEMNVSTLELGDSALYLCASRLGDTNTGELFFGEGSRLTVL.

Note on this clonotype: One end of the junction is discordant with germline, which a read error may explain. The chain links TRBV20-1 to TRBJ1-6; D unresolved. The CDR3 is 12 amino acids. From germline, CDR1 is DFQATT and CDR2 SNEGSKA (reference sequence). This chain's CDR3 is CSARAGNSPPHF. CDR3 in DNA: TGCAGTGCTAGAGCCGGCAATTCACCCCCCCACTTT.

This clonotype was counted many times. The chain joins TRBV6-2 or TRBV6-3 to TRBJ2-7; D may be TRBD1 or TRBD2 (5 bases each). Germline V gene data show CDR1 as MNHEY and CDR2 as SVGEGT. This CDR3 contains 13 residues. V shed 8 bases and J shed 3 bases, with 14 bases lying between them. The CDR3 sequence is CASRRDGNYEQYF. Here the CDR3 DNA reads TGTGCCAGCCGTAGGGACGGAAACTACGAGCAGTACTTC.

V usage is TRBV27 and J usage is TRBJ2-3; 8 positions agree with TRBD2. Unmatched junction bases numbered 5, after V lost 5 bases and J lost 4 bases. Per the germline V gene, CDR1 is MNHEY and CDR2 is SMNVEV (reference sequence). This CDR3 contains 14 residues. The CDR3 DNA reads TGTGCCAGCAGTGCAGGACTAGCAGCAGATACGCAGTATTTT. Amino acids: CASSAGLAADTQYF.

About this clonotype: A read error is possible here, since a much larger clone lies one base away. The V call is TRBV30, the J call TRBJ2-5; a weak D match, TRBD2 (5 bases). Germline-derived CDR1 and CDR2 are GTSNPN and SVGIG (reference sequence). The CDR3 contains 11 residues. The CDR3 is CAGSALETQYF. Here the CDR3 DNA reads TGTGCCGGGAGCGCTCTGGAGACCCAGTACTTC.

V is TRBV5-1 and J is TRBJ2-1; D remains ambiguous. V was cut by 3 bases and J by 12 bases, with 16 bases left in between. CDR1 is SGHRS, CDR2 YFSETQ, per germline. This CDR3 has 13 amino acids. CDR3 sequence reads: CASSWEGSYGQFF. The DNA for the CDR3 is TGCGCCAGCAGCTGGGAAGGGTCCTACGGGCAGTTCTTC.

This clonotype was observed a few times. The rearrangement links TRBV7-3 to TRBJ1-1; 8 nucleotides align to TRBD1. The CDR3 covers 13 residues. Germline lookup yields CDR1 SGHTA and CDR2 FQGTGA. Losses at the gene ends were 5 bases for V and 7 bases for J; bases not matched to a gene: 6. CDR3 nucleotides: TGTGCCAGCAGCCCAGGGGGCGAGGGTGAAGCTTTCTTT. It codes for CASSPGGEGEAFF. The full variable domain, in which reference TRBV7-3 and TRBJ1-1 provide the parts outside the CDR3, is GAGVSQTPSNKVTEKGKYVELRCDPISGHTALYWYRQSLGQGPEFLIYFQGTGAADDSGLPNDRFFAVRPEGSVSTLKIQRTERGDSAVYLCASSPGGEGEAFFGQGTRLTVV.

Worth noting for this clonotype: Possible read error: a much larger clone is one base away. This chain joins TRBV12-3 or TRBV12-4 and TRBJ2-1; D unresolved. This CDR3 contains 13 residues. V shed 2 bases and J shed 12 bases, with 14 bases lying between them. CDR3 nucleotide sequence: TGTGCCAGCAGTTTAACCCCTACAAGGAGGCAGTTCTTC. Protein product: CASSLTPTRRQFF.

V is TRBV12-3 or TRBV12-4 and J is TRBJ2-5, with TRBD1 as a possible D gene (6 bases). V was clipped by 4 bases and J by 4 bases, with 16 bases between them. The CDR3 loop spans 15 amino acids. The CDR3 DNA reads TGTGCCAGCAGTTCCTCAGGGGCGAGGGGAGAGACCCAGTACTTC. Translation gives CASSSSGARGETQYF.

The J gene is TRBJ1-5, the V gene TRBV10-3; the D gene is possibly TRBD1 (6 bases). The V and J ends lost 4 bases and 2 bases respectively, with 21 bases between them. The CDR3 is 18 residues long. Germline V gene lookup returns CDR1 ENHRY and CDR2 SYGVKD. CDR3 nucleotides: TGTGCCATCAGTGGAATAGACAGGCCCTCGGGTGGCAATCAGCCCCAGCATTTT. This encodes CAISGIDRPSGGNQPQHF.

In this sample, this clonotype turned up many times. The V gene is TRBV20-1, the J gene TRBJ2-1; D not resolved. The germline CDR1 and CDR2 sequences are DFQATT and SNEGSKA (reference sequence). The CDR3 is 11 amino acids. Trimming pared 1 base from V and 9 bases from J, leaving 7 bases between. The CDR3 DNA reads as TGCAGTGCTAGAGTCCCCGGTGAGCAGTTCTTC. This translates into CSARVPGEQFF.

The chain employs TRBV6-2 or TRBV6-3 and TRBJ2-1; maybe TRBD1 (6 bases). Germline V lookup: CDR1 MNHEY, CDR2 SVGEGT. CDR3 length: 15 residues. Trimming cost V 2 bases and J 6 bases, with 14 bases left between them. CDR3 amino acids: CASSYHAVGANEQFF. As DNA, the CDR3 is TGTGCCAGCAGTTACCACGCCGTGGGGGCCAATGAGCAGTTCTTC.

This clonotype was recorded at least ten times. The chain uses TRBV12-3 or TRBV12-4 and TRBJ2-7; D might be TRBD1 (6 bases). The CDR3 runs to 14 residues. With 10 bases removed from V and 2 bases from J, the gap between germline ends came to 18 bases. The CDR3 loop is CATPPGTLAYEQYF. CDR3 coding DNA: TGTGCCACACCTCCCGGGACACTAGCCTACGAGCAGTACTTC.